Below, 9 T cell receptor beta chains from the same sample are listed, as sequenced in a study of shared clonotypes between healthy human individuals. The protocol was immunoSEQ multiplex PCR, while the TCRdb copy is restricted to in-frame clones and leaves out a portion. Here the sample spans fewer than 800,000 clones, about 92% being singletons. Only CD45RO-negative cells positively selected for CCR7 counted as naive CD8 cells, so terminally differentiated effector memory CD45RA+ cells were excluded. Sequenced: naive CD8+ T cells sorted from blood. The receptor set was obtained from a man under 40 in good health.

This rearrangement joins TRBV25-1 to TRBJ1-1; TRBD1 aligns across 9 bases. Trimming took 5 bases from V and 7 from J; bases not matched to a gene: 11. The CDR3 length is 15 residues. Germline V gene sequence: CDR1 MGHDK, CDR2 SYGVNS. CDR3 region: CASSIHRDRADEAFF. The CDR3 bases are TGTGCCAGCAGTATACATAGGGACAGGGCTGATGAAGCTTTCTTT.

The chain links TRBV27 to TRBJ1-5; D perhaps matches TRBD1 (5 bases). There are 14 residues in the CDR3. Trimming took 6 bases from V and 7 from J, leaving 16 bases between them. Germline V gives CDR1 MNHEY, CDR2 SMNVEV (reference sequence). The chain's CDR3 is CASRRAGPRQPQHF. CDR3 nucleotides: TGTGCCAGCAGAAGAGCGGGGCCCAGGCAGCCCCAGCATTTT.

V gene TRBV6-1 combines with J gene TRBJ2-1, with 8 positions matching TRBD2. CDR3 size: 15 residues. Germline trimming cut 1 base from V and 2 bases from J; bases unmatched to any gene: 1. The V gene's germline CDR1 is MNHNS and CDR2 SASEGT. The CDR3 spells CASSEETSAYNEQFF. The CDR3 nucleotides are TGTGCCAGCAGTGAAGAGACTAGCGCCTACAATGAGCAGTTCTTC.

The chain links TRBV6-5 to TRBJ2-1; maybe TRBD2 (6 bases). Trimming removed 7 bases at V and 7 bases at J, with 11 bases between. The CDR3 consists of 12 residues. Per germline, CDR1 MNHEY and CDR2 SVGAGI. The CDR3 is CASNGGGNEQFF. CDR3 in DNA: TGTGCCAGCAACGGGGGTGGGAATGAGCAGTTCTTC.

The chain employs TRBV2 and TRBJ2-1; 9 nucleotides match TRBD1. Per the germline V gene, CDR1 is SNHLY and CDR2 is FYNNEI. The CDR3 has 14 amino acids. With 1 base clipped from V and 6 bases from J, the junction kept 1 base outside the gene matches. The CDR3 nucleotides are TGTGCCAGCAGTGAAGGGACAGGGGCCAATGAGCAGTTCTTC. Protein product: CASSEGTGANEQFF.

The genes are TRBV4-2 and TRBJ2-6; maybe TRBD1 (5 bases). This CDR3 contains 21 residues. CDR1 and CDR2 (germline): LGHNA, YNFKEQ. The V end was cut by 4 bases, the J end by 0 bases, with 25 bases between. The CDR3 spells CASSLLVYPDSAFSGANVLTF. The CDR3 coding sequence is TGTGCCAGCAGCCTGCTGGTTTATCCCGACAGCGCCTTCTCTGGGGCCAACGTCCTGACTTTC.

The gene calls are TRBV7-9 and TRBJ2-5; 10 bases align to TRBD2. The CDR3 totals 15 residues. V was clipped by 4 bases and J by 1 base; unmatched bases: 3. Germline-derived CDR1 and CDR2 are SEHNR and FQNEAQ (reference sequence). DNA for the CDR3: TGTGCCAGCAGCTCAGGACTAGCGGCCCAAGAGACCCAGTACTTC. Protein: CASSSGLAAQETQYF.

The chain recombines TRBV7-9 with TRBJ1-2; the D is unclear. Germline V CDR1 and CDR2: SEHNR, FQNEAQ (reference sequence). Trimming pared 2 bases from V and 6 bases from J, leaving 4 bases between. The CDR3 is 11 amino acids. CDR3 in DNA: TGTGCCAGCAGCTTAAATGATGGCTACACCTTC. It translates to CASSLNDGYTF. The full variable domain, in which reference TRBV7-9 and TRBJ1-2 provide the parts outside the CDR3, is DTGVSQNPRHKITKRGQNVTFRCDPISEHNRLYWYRQTLGQGPEFLTYFQNEAQLEKSRLLSDRFSAERPKGSFSTLEIQRTEQGDSAMYLCASSLNDGYTFGSGTRLTVV.

This chain links TRBV14 with TRBJ2-2, with D possibly being TRBD1 (6 bases). This CDR3 contains 16 residues. V lost 2 bases to trimming and J lost 6 bases, with 16 bases between them. Germline V lookup: CDR1 SGHDN, CDR2 FVKESK. The CDR3 reads CASSQWVRGGAGELFF. The CDR3 DNA sequence: TGTGCCAGCAGCCAATGGGTCCGAGGGGGTGCCGGGGAGCTGTTTTTT.